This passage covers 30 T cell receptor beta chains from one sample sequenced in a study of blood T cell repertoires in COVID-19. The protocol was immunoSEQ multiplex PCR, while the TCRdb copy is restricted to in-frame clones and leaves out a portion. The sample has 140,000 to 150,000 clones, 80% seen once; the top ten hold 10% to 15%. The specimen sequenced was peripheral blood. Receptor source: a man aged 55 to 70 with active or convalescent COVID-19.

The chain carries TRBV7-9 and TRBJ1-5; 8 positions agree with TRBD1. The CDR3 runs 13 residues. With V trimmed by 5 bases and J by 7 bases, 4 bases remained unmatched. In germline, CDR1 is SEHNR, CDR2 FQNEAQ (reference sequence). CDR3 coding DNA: TGTGCCAGCAGCCCGACAGGGGACCAGCCCCAGCATTTT. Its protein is CASSPTGDQPQHF.

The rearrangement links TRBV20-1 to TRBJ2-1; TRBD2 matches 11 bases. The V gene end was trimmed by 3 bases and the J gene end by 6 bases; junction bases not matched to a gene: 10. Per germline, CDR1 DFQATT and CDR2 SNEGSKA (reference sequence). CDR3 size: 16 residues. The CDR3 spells CSASLAHSGRVNEQFF. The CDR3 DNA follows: TGCAGTGCTAGTTTGGCCCATAGCGGGAGGGTCAATGAGCAGTTCTTC.

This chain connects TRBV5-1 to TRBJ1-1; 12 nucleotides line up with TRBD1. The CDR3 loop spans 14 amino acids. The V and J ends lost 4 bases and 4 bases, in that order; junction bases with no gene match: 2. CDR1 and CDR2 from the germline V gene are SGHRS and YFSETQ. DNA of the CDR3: TGCGCCAGCAGCAGGGACAGGGGGCTCACTGAAGCTTTCTTT. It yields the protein CASSRDRGLTEAFF.

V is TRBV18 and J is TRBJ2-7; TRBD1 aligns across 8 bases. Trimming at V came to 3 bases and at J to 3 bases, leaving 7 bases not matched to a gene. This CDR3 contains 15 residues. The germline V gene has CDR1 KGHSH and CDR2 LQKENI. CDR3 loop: CASSPSDRVGYEQYF. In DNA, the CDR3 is TGTGCCAGCTCACCTTCGGACAGGGTAGGCTACGAGCAGTACTTC.

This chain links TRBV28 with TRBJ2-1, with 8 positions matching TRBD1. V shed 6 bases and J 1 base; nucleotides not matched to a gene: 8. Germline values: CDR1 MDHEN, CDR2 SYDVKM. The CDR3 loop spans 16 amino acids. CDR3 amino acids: CASSSSGGLSYNEQFF. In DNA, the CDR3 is TGTGCCAGCAGCTCCTCAGGGGGCCTTTCCTACAATGAGCAGTTCTTC.

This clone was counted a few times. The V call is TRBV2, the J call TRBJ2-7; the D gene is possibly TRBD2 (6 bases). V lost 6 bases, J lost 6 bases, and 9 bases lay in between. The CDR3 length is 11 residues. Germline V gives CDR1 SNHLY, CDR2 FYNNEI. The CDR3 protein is CASSLGGEQYF. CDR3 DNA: TGTGCCAGCAGCCTGGGGGGCGAGCAGTACTTC.

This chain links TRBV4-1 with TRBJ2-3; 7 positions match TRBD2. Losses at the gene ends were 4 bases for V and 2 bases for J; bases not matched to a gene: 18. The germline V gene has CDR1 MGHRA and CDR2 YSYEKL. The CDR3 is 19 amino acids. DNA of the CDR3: TGCGCCAGCAGCCCTCGGACCCAAACTAGCGCCTCTTTCACAGATACGCAGTATTTT. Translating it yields CASSPRTQTSASFTDTQYF.

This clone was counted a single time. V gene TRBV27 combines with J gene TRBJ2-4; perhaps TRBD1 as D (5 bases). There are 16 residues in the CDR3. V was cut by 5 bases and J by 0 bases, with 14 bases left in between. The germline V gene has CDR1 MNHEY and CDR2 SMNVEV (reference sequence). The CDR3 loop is CASSTRQRIAKNIQYF. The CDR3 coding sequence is TGTGCCAGCAGTACACGACAGAGGATAGCCAAAAACATTCAGTACTTC.

The DNA of the CDR3 is TGCGCCAGCAGCCAAGTGCAGGGTAACACTGAAGCTTTCTTT. It translates to CASSQVQGNTEAFF. V gene TRBV4-3 combines with J gene TRBJ1-1, with D maybe TRBD1 (5 bases). Deletions cut 1 base from V and 2 bases from J, with 8 bases between. Germline CDR1 LGHNA, CDR2 YSLEER. The CDR3 has 14 residues.

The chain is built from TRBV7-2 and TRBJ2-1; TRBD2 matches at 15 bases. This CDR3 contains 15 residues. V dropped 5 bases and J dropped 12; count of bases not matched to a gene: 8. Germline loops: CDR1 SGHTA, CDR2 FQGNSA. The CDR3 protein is CASSPRTSGRAGQFF. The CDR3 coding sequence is TGTGCCAGCAGCCCAAGGACTAGCGGGAGGGCCGGGCAGTTCTTC.

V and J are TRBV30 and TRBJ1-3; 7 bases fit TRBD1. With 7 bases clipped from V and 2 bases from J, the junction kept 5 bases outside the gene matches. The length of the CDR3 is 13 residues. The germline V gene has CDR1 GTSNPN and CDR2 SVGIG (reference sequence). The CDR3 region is CASPDRAGNTIYF. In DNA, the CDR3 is TGTGCCTCCCCAGACAGGGCTGGAAACACCATATATTTT.

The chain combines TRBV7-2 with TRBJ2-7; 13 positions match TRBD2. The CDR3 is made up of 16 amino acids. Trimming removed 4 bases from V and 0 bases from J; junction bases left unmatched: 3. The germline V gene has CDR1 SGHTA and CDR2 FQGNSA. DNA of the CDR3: TGTGCCAGCAGCTCCCGGACTAGCGGGAGCTCCTACGAGCAGTACTTC. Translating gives CASSSRTSGSSYEQYF.

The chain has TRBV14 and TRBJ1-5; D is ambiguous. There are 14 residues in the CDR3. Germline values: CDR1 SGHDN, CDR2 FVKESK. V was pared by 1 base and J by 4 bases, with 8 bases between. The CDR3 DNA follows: TGTGCCAGCAGCCAAGCAGGAATTAATCAGCCCCAGCATTTT. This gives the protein CASSQAGINQPQHF.

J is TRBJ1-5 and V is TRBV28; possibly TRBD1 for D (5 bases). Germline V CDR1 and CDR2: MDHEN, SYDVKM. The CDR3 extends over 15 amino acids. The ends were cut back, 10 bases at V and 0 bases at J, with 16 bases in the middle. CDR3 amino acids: CATQEGQISNQPQHF. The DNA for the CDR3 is TGTGCCACCCAGGAGGGGCAAATTAGCAATCAGCCCCAGCATTTT.

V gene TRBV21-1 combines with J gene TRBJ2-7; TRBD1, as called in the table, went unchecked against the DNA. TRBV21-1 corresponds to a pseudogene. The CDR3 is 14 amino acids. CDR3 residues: CASSRLRDTYEQYF. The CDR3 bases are TGTGCCAGCAGCCGTCTCCGGGACACCTACGAGCAGTACTTC.

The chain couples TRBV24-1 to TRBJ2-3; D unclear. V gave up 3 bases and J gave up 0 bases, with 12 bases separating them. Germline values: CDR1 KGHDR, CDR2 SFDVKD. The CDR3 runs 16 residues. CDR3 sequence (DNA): TGTGCCACCAGTGATCCCCGGAGTTTTAGCACAGATACGCAGTATTTT. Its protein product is CATSDPRSFSTDTQYF.

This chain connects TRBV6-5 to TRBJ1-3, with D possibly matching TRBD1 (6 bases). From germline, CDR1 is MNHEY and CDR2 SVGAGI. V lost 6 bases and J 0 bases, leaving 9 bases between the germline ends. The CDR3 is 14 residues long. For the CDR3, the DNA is TGTGCCAGCAGGATAGGGGGCTCTGGAAACACCATATATTTT. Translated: CASRIGGSGNTIYF.

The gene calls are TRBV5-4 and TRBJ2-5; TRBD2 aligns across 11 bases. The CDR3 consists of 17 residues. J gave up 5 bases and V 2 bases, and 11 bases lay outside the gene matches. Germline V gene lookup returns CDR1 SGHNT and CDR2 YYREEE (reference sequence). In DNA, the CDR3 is TGTGCCAGCAGCTTTTCCATTAGCGGGAGGGCCTATGAGACCCAGTACTTC. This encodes CASSFSISGRAYETQYF.

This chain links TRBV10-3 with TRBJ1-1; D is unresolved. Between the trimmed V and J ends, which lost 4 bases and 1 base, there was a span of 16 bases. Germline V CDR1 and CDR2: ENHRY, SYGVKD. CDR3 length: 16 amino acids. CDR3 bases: TGTGCCATCAGTGGATCCGAGAGGGCCGAGAACACTGAAGCTTTCTTT. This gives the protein CAISGSERAENTEAFF.

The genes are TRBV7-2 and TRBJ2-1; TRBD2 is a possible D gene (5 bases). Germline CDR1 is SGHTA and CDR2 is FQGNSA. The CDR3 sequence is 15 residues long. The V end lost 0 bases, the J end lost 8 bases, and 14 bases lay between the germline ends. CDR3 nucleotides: TGTGCCAGCAGCTTAGCGGCTAGCCTTTACCATGAGCAGTTCTTC. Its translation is CASSLAASLYHEQFF.

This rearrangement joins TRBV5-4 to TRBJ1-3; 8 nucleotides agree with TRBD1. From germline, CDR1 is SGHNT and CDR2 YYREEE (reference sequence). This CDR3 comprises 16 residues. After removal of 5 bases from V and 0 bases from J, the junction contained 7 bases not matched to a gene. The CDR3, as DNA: TGTGCCAGCAGTTACAAACAGGGGGGCTCTGGAAACACCATATATTTT. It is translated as CASSYKQGGSGNTIYF.

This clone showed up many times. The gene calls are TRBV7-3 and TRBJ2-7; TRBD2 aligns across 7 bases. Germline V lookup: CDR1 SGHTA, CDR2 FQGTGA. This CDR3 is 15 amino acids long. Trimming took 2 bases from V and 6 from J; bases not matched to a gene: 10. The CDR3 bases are TGTGCCAGCAGCTTAGCCCTAACTAGCGTCTGCGAGCAGTACTTC. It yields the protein CASSLALTSVCEQYF.

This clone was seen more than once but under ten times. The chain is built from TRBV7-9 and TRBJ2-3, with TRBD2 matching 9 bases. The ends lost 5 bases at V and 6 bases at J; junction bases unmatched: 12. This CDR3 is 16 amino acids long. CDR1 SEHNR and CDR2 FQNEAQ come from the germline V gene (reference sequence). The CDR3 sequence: CASSPVGSGSRDTQYF. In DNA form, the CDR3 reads TGTGCCAGCAGCCCCGTAGGTAGCGGGAGTAGGGATACGCAGTATTTT.

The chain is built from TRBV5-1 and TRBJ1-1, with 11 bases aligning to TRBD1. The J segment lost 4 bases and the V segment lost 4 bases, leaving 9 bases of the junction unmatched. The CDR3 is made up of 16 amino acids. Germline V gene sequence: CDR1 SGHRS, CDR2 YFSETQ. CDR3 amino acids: CASSQDRGRGPTEAFF. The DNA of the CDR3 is TGCGCCAGCAGCCAGGACAGGGGGCGCGGCCCCACTGAAGCTTTCTTT.

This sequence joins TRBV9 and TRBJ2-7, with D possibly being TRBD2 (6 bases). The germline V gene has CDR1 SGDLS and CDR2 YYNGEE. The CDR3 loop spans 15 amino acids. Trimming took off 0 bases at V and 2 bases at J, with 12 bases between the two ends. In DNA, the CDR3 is TGTGCCAGCAGCGTAGCGGACGGACTACCCTACGAGCAGTACTTC. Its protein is CASSVADGLPYEQYF.

The CDR3, as DNA: TGTGCCAGCAGTGGACAGTATCTGGATGGCTACACCTTC. Its translation is CASSGQYLDGYTF. This chain uses TRBV3-1 (or the pseudogene TRBV3-2) with TRBJ1-2; a possible D gene is TRBD1 (6 bases). V lost 6 bases to trimming and J lost 6 bases, with 14 bases between them. CDR3 size: 13 residues. The germline gives CDR1 LGHDT, CDR2 YNNKEL (reference sequence).

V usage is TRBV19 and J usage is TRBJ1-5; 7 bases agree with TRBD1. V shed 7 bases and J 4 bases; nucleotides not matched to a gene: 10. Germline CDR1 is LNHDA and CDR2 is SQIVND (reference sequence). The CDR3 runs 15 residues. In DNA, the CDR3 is TGTGCCAGTATAAACGGTAGGGGGCTGAATCAGCCCCAGCATTTT. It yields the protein CASINGRGLNQPQHF.

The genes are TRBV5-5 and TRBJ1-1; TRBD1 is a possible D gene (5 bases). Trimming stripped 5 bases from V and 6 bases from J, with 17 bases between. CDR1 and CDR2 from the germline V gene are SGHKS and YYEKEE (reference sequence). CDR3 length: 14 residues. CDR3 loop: CASSLRGVRAEAFF. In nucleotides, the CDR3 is TGTGCCAGCAGTCTCCGGGGGGTCAGGGCTGAAGCTTTCTTT.

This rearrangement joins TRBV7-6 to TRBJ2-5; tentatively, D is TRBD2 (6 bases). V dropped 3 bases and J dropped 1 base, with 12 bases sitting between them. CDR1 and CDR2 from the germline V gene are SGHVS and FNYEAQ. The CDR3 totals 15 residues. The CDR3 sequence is CASSFGGLSQETQYF. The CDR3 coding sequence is TGTGCCAGCAGCTTCGGAGGGCTGAGCCAAGAGACCCAGTACTTC.

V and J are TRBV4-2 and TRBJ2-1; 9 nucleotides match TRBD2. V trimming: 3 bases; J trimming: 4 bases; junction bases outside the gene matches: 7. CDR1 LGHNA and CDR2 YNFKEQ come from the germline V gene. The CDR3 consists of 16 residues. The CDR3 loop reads CASSHEVAGVYNEQFF. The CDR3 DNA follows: TGTGCCAGCAGCCATGAAGTAGCGGGAGTTTACAATGAGCAGTTCTTC.